Detailed here is one T cell receptor beta chain. Its target is unknown. The authors extracted RNA and reverse transcribed it into cDNA as the sequencing template. Here immunoSEQ multiplex PCR was the method, and the copy in TCRdb shows in-frame clones only, minus some. The table has 90,000 to 150,000 clones, more than 45% seen once. The treatment here: oral pan-JAK inhibitor, 5-10 mg twice daily. Punch biopsies of lesional scalp, plus peripheral blood, were taken from alopecia areata patients. The data stem from a study of CD8+ T cells in alopecia areata. This CDR3 is 15 amino acids long. CDR1 and CDR2 from the germline V gene are SGDLS and YYNGEE. V gave up 0 bases and J gave up 2 bases, with 12 bases separating them. Study-wide findings and caveats: With just one nonresponder, it is still uncertain whether baseline CD8+ expansion relates to response. Clonality in lesional scalp, especially alopecia totalis/universalis, exceeded that of normal scalp.

The sequences come from CD4+ T cells sorted from blood, collected at week 4, from a patient treated with tofacitinib. The receptor was isolated from a human donor with alopecia areata. V usage is TRBV9 and J usage is TRBJ2-7; D uncertain. CDR3 DNA sequence: TGTGCCAGCAGCGTAGATGTAGGTAGACCCTACGAGCAGTACTTC. Translating it yields CASSVDVGRPYEQYF.